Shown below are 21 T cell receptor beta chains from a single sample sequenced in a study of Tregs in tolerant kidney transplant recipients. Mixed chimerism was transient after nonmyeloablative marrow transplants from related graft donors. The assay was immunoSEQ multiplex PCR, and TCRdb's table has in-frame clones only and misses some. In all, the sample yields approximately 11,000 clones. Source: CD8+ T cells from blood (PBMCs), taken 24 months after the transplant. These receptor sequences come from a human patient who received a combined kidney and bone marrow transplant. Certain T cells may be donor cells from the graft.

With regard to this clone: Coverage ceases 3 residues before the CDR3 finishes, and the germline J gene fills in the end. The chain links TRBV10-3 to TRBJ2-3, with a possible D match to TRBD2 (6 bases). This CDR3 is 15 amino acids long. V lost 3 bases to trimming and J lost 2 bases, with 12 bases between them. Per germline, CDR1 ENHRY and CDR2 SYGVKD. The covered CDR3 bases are TGTGCCATCAGTGAATCCGGGACTTACACAGATACG. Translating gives CAISESGTYTDT. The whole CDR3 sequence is CAISESGTYTDTQYF.

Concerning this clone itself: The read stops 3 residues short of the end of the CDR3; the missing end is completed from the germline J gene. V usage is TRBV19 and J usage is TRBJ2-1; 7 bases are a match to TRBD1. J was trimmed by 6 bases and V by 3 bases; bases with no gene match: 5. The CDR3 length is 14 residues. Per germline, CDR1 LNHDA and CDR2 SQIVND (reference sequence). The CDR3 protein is CASSIRQGPNEQFF. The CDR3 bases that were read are TGTGCCAGTAGTATTCGACAGGGCCCCAATGAG. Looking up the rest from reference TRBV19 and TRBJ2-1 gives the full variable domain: DGGITQSPKYLFRKEGQNVTLSCEQNLNHDAMYWYRQDPGQGLRLIYYSQIVNDFQKGDIAEGYSVSREKKESFPLTVTSAQKNPTAFYLCASSIRQGPNEQFFGPGTRLTVL.

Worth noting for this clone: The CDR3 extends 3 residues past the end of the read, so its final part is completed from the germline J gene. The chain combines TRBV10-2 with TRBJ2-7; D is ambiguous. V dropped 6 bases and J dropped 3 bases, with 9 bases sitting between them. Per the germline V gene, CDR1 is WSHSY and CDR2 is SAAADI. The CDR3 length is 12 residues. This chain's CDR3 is CASSTANYEQYF. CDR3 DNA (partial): TGCGCCAGCAGCACAGCCAACTACGAG.

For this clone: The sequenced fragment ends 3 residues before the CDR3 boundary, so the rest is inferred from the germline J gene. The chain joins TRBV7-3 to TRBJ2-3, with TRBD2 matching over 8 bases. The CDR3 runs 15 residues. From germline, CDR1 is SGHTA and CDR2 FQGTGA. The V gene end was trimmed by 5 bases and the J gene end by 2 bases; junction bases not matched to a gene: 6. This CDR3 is CASSLIAGNTDTQYF. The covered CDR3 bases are TGTGCCAGCAGCCTTATAGCGGGGAACACAGATACG.

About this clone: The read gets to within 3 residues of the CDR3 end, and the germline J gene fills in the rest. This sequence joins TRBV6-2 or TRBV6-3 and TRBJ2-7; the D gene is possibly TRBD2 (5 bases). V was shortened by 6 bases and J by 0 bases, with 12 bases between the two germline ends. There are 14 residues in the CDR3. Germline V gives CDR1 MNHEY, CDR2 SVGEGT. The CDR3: CASSNRGRSYEQYF. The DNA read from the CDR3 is TGTGCCAGCAGCAACCGCGGGCGCTCCTACGAG.

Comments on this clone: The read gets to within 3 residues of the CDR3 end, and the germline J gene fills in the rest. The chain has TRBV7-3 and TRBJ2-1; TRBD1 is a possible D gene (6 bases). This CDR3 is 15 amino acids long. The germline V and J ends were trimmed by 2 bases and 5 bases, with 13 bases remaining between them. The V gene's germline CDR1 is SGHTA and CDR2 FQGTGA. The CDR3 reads CASSLGQGTHNEQFF. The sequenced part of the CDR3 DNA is TGTGCCAGCAGCTTAGGGCAGGGGACCCACAATGAG.

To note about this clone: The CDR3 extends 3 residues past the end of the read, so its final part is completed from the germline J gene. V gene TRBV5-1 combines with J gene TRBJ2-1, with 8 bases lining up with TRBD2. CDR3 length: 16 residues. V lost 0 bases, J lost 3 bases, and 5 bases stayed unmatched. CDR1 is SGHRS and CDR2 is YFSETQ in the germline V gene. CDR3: CASSLAPGGSYNEQFF. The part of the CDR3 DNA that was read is TGCGCCAGCAGCTTGGCCCCGGGGGGGAGCTACAATGAG.

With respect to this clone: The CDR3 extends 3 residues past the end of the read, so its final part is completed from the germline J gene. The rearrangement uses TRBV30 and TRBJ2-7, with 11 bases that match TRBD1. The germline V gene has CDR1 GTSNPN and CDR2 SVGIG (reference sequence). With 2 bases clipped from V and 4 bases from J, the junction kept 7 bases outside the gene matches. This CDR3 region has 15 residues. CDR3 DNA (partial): TGTGCCTGGAGTCGGCCGGGACAGGGGGTATACGAG. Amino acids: CAWSRPGQGVYE. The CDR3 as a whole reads CAWSRPGQGVYEQYF.

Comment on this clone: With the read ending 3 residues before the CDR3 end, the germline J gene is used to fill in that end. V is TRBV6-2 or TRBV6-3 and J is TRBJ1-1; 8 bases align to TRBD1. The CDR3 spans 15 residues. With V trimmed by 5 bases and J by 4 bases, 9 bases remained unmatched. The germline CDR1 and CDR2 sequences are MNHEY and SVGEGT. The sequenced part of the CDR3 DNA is TGTGCCAGCAGTAATCCGACAGGGGTGATCACTGAA. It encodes CASSNPTGVITE. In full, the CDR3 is CASSNPTGVITEAFF.

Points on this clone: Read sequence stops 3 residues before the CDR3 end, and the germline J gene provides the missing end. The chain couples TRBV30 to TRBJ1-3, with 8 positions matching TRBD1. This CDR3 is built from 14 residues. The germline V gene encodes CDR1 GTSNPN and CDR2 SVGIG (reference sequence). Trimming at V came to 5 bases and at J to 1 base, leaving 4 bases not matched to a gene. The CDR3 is CAWADRVSGNTIYF. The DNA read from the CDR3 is TGTGCCTGGGCGGACAGGGTTTCTGGAAACACC.

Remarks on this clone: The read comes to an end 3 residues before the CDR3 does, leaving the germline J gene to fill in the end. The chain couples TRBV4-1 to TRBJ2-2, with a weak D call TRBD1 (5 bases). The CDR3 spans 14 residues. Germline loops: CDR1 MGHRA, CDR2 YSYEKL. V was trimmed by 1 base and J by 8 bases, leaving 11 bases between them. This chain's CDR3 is CASSQGTGSGELFF. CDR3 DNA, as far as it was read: TGCGCCAGCAGCCAAGGTACAGGAAGTGGGGAG.

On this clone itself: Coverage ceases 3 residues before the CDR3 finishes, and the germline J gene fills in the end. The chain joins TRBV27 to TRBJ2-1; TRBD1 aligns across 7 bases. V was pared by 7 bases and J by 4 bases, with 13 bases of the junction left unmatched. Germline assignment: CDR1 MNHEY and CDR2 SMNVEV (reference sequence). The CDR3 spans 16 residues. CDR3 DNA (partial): TGTGCCAGCAACCAATCGCCCGGGACAGCATACAATGAG. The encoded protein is CASNQSPGTAYNE. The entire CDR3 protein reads CASNQSPGTAYNEQFF.

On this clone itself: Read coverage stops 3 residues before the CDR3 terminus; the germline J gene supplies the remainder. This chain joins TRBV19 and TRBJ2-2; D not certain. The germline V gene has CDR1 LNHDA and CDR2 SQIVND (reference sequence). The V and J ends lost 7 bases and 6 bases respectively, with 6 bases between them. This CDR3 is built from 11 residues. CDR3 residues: CASNAAGELFF. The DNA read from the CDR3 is TGTGCCAGTAATGCAGCCGGGGAG.

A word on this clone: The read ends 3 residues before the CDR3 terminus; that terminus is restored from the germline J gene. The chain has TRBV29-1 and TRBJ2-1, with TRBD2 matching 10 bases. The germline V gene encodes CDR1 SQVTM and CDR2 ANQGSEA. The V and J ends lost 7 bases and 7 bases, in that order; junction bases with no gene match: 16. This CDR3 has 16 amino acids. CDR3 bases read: TGCAGCGGAATCCCCCAGGGAGCGGGAGGGCCTAATGAG. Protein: CSGIPQGAGGPNE. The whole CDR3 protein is CSGIPQGAGGPNEQFF.

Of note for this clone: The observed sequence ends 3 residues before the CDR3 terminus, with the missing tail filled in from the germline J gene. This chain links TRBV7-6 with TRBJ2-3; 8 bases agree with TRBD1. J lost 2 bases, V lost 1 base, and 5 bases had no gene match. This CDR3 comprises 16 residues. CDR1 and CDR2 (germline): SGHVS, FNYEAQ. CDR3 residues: CASSLVTGVPTDTQYF. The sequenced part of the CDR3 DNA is TGTGCCAGCAGCTTAGTGACAGGGGTCCCCACAGATACG.

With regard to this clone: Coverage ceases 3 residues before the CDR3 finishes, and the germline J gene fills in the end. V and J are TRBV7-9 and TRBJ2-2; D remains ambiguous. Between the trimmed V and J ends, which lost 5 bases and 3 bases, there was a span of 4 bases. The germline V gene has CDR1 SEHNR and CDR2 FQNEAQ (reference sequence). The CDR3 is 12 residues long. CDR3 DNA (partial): TGTGCCAGCAGCCTCTACACCGGGGAG. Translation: CASSLYTGE. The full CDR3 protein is CASSLYTGELFF.

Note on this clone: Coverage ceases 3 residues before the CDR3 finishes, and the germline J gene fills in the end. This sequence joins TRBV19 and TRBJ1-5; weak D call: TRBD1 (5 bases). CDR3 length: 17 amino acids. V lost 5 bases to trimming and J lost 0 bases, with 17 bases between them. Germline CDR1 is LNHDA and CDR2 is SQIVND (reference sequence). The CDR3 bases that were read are TGTGCCAGTAGTGAGGTGAAGGGGTATTATAGCAATCAGCCC. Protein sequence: CASSEVKGYYSNQP. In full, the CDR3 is CASSEVKGYYSNQPQHF.

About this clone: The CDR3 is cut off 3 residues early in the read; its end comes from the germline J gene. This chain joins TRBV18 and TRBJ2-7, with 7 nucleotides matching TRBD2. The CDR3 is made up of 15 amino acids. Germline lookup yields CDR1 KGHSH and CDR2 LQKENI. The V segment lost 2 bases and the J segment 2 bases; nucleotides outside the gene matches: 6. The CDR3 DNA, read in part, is TGTGCCAGCTCACCAACGGCGGGAGTACCCTACGAG. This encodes CASSPTAGVPYE. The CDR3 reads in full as CASSPTAGVPYEQYF.

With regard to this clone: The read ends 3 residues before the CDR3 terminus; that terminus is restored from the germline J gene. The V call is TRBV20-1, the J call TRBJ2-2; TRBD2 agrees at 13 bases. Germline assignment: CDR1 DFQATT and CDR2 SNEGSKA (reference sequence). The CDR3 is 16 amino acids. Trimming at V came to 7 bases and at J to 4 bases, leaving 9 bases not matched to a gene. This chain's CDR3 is CSVPGLAGKGTGELFF. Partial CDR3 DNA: TGCAGTGTCCCGGGACTAGCGGGAAAGGGCACCGGGGAG.

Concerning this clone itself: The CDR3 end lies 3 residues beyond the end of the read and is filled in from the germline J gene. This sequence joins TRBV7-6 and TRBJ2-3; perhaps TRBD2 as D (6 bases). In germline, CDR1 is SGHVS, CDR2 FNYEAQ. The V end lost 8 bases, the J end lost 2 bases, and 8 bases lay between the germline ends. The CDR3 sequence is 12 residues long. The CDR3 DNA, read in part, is TGTGCCAGCGCGGGGTTCACAGATACG. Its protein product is CASAGFTDT. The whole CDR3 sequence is CASAGFTDTQYF.

The CDR3 DNA, read in part, is TGTGCCAGCAGAGAGGGACAGAATAATTCACCC. Translated: CASREGQNNSP. The complete CDR3 reads CASREGQNNSPLHF. The chain joins TRBV7-9 to TRBJ1-6; 7 bases match TRBD1. The read ends 3 residues early relative to the CDR3; the germline J gene fills the gap. Germline CDR1 and CDR2: SEHNR and FQNEAQ (reference sequence). V trimming: 6 bases; J trimming: 5 bases; junction bases outside the gene matches: 4. The length of the CDR3 is 14 residues.